The 16 T cell receptor beta chains below were found in one sample sequenced in a study of T cells after posttransplantation cyclophosphamide (dated by TCRdb to about 2016). The method behind the library was the immunoSEQ multiplex PCR assay. The clones in this table, taken by TCRdb from immuneACCESS, are in-frame only. Not every clone is retained; where verified, under half of the shortfall comes from an unresolved V gene, and the cause of the rest is unknown. For this sample, tens of thousands of clones appear and none is a singleton. Jointly, the top ten make up 2.2% of the sample. The material sequenced was PBMCs. The receptors were sampled from a man aged 35 to 55 in good health, CMV-negative, and a related stem cell transplant donor.

This clone appeared many times. The rearrangement joins TRBV4-1 to TRBJ2-3; TRBD2 matches at 9 bases. CDR3 length equals 17 residues. In germline, CDR1 is MGHRA, CDR2 YSYEKL. The trim removed 0 bases at V and 4 bases at J, leaving 8 bases unmatched. Here the CDR3 reads CASSQEEAGGWADTQYF. The CDR3 DNA reads TGCGCCAGCAGCCAAGAGGAGGCGGGAGGGTGGGCAGATACGCAGTATTTT.

This clone was counted many times. The rearrangement uses TRBV11-3 and TRBJ2-1; 11 bases match TRBD1. The CDR3 runs to 16 residues. The germline CDR1 and CDR2 sequences are SGHNT and YENEEA. V lost 1 base, J lost 6 bases, and 5 bases stayed unmatched. The CDR3 reads CASSLGTGGHINEQFF. The CDR3 DNA sequence: TGTGCCAGCAGCTTAGGGACAGGGGGCCATATCAATGAGCAGTTCTTC.

Ten or more counts support this clone. The rearrangement joins TRBV29-1 to TRBJ2-4; D uncertain. This CDR3 is built from 11 residues. Germline V gene data show CDR1 as SQVTM and CDR2 as ANQGSEA. V shed 1 base and J shed 6 bases, with 4 bases lying between them. CDR3 bases: TGCAGCGTTGAAGGTCGAAACATTCAGTACTTC. This codes for CSVEGRNIQYF.

This clone was counted many times. The chain recombines TRBV9 with TRBJ2-1, with 8 bases fitting TRBD2. CDR1 is SGDLS and CDR2 is YYNGEE in the germline V gene. CDR3 length: 15 amino acids. The trim removed 0 bases at V and 3 bases at J, leaving 2 bases unmatched. The CDR3 DNA is TGTGCCAGCAGCGTAGTTGGGACTAGCTACAATGAGCAGTTCTTC. The encoded protein is CASSVVGTSYNEQFF. Based on the CDR3 plus reference TRBV9 and TRBJ2-1, the full variable domain is DSGVTQTPKHLITATGQRVTLRCSPRSGDLSVYWYQQSLDQGLQFLIQYYNGEERAKGNILERFSAQQFPDLHSELNLSSLELGDSALYFCASSVVGTSYNEQFFGPGTRLTVL.

This clone occurred many times. The chain joins TRBV21-1 to TRBJ1-2. TRBV21-1 is a documented pseudogene. The CDR3 is made up of 16 amino acids. The CDR3 bases are TGTGCCAGCAGCAAAGGAATTACGTGGGGGGACTATGGCTACACCTTC. Protein product: CASSKGITWGDYGYTF.

In its sample, this clone was seen many times. The chain recombines TRBV5-1 with TRBJ2-1, with TRBD2 matching over 12 bases. This CDR3 has 18 residues. J gave up 5 bases and V 4 bases, and 13 bases lay outside the gene matches. Germline lookup yields CDR1 SGHRS and CDR2 YFSETQ. Here the CDR3 reads CASSPMWGTSGWHNEQFF. The CDR3 DNA reads as TGCGCCAGCAGCCCTATGTGGGGGACTAGCGGGTGGCACAATGAGCAGTTCTTC.

This clone occurred many times. The chain uses TRBV5-1 and TRBJ1-1; 7 nucleotides align to TRBD1. J was trimmed by 1 base and V by 2 bases; bases with no gene match: 5. Germline loops: CDR1 SGHRS, CDR2 YFSETQ. The CDR3 has 15 residues. The CDR3 here is CASSFGGTENTEAFF. As DNA, the CDR3 is TGCGCCAGCAGCTTTGGAGGGACAGAGAACACTGAAGCTTTCTTT. The complete variable domain, with remaining parts taken from reference TRBV5-1 and TRBJ1-1, reads KAGVTQTPRYLIKTRGQQVTLSCSPISGHRSVSWYQQTPGQGLQFLFEYFSETQRNKGNFPGRFSGRQFSNSRSEMNVSTLELGDSALYLCASSFGGTENTEAFFGQGTRLTVV.

Many counts were recorded for this clone. The rearrangement links TRBV29-1 to TRBJ2-7; D is perhaps TRBD1 (5 bases). The germline CDR1 and CDR2 sequences are SQVTM and ANQGSEA. Trimming stripped 6 bases from V and 3 bases from J, with 12 bases between. CDR3 length: 12 residues. CDR3 region: CSVLFQGYEQYF. CDR3 coding DNA: TGCAGCGTGTTGTTTCAGGGCTACGAGCAGTACTTC.

This clone was found many times. This chain connects TRBV28 to TRBJ2-1; 11 nucleotides match TRBD2. V shed 2 bases, J shed 6 bases, and the junction held 3 bases outside the gene matches. CDR3 length: 15 amino acids. In germline, CDR1 is MDHEN, CDR2 SYDVKM. The chain's CDR3 is CASSLELAGANEQFF. Written as DNA, the CDR3 is TGTGCCAGCAGTTTAGAACTAGCGGGAGCCAATGAGCAGTTCTTC.

This clone was seen many times. The chain links TRBV28 to TRBJ2-7; the D gene is possibly TRBD1 (5 bases). Germline loops: CDR1 MDHEN, CDR2 SYDVKM. The V gene lost 7 bases and the J gene lost 2 bases, with 12 bases spanning the gap. This CDR3 spans 13 amino acids. CDR3 bases: TGTGCCAGCAAAAGGGGTTCCCCCTACGAGCAGTACTTC. This sequence encodes CASKRGSPYEQYF. Full variable domain (remainder filled in from reference TRBV28 and TRBJ2-7): DVKVTQSSRYLVKRTGEKVFLECVQDMDHENMFWYRQDPGLGLRLIYFSYDVKMKEKGDIPEGYSVSREKKERFSLILESASTNQTSMYLCASKRGSPYEQYFGPGTRLTVT.

In this sample, this clone turned up many times. V usage is TRBV7-9 and J usage is TRBJ2-2; D possibly corresponds to TRBD2 (6 bases). Germline V gene sequence: CDR1 SEHNR, CDR2 FQNEAQ (reference sequence). The V end lost 5 bases, the J end lost 2 bases, and 15 bases lay between the germline ends. The CDR3 totals 16 residues. The CDR3 loop reads CASSLPGGVNTGELFF. The CDR3 bases are TGTGCCAGCAGCCTCCCCGGCGGGGTCAACACCGGGGAGCTGTTTTTT.

This clone occurred many times. The V and J genes are TRBV18 and TRBJ1-1; unclear D gene. CDR1 and CDR2 from the germline V gene are KGHSH and LQKENI. This CDR3 is built from 16 residues. The ends were cut back, 3 bases at V and 4 bases at J, with 18 bases in the middle. For the CDR3, the DNA is TGTGCCAGCTCACCCTCAAGGGATTTGGGAGGCACTGAAGCTTTCTTT. Protein product: CASSPSRDLGGTEAFF.

This clone was seen repeatedly, ten times or more. The chain carries TRBV18 and TRBJ2-7, with D perhaps TRBD2 (5 bases). The length of the CDR3 is 13 residues. The germline CDR1 and CDR2 sequences are KGHSH and LQKENI. V was cut by 8 bases and J by 0 bases, with 11 bases left in between. CDR3 DNA sequence: TGTGCCAGCGCGGGTCCCATCTCCTACGAGCAGTACTTC. Protein sequence: CASAGPISYEQYF.

This clone was seen a handful of times. The genes are TRBV6-5 and TRBJ1-1, with 9 nucleotides matching TRBD1. Looked up from germline, CDR1 is MNHEY and CDR2 is SVGAGI. The CDR3 consists of 14 residues. J was trimmed by 4 bases and V by 5 bases; bases with no gene match: 5. CDR3 in DNA: TGTGCCAGCAGTGCCGACAGGGGGGGCACTGAAGCTTTCTTT. Protein: CASSADRGGTEAFF.

This clone was seen repeatedly, ten times or more. This chain connects TRBV14 to TRBJ1-1; 7 bases agree with TRBD1. CDR1 and CDR2 from the germline V gene are SGHDN and FVKESK. Trimming took 0 bases from V and 14 from J; bases not matched to a gene: 6. There are 12 residues in the CDR3. CDR3 amino acids: CASSQEGTALFF. CDR3 in DNA: TGTGCCAGCAGCCAAGAAGGGACAGCGTTATTCTTT.

This clone appeared many times. The chain uses TRBV7-2 and TRBJ1-1, with 9 bases identical to TRBD1. The CDR3 runs to 16 residues. CDR1 is SGHTA and CDR2 is FQGNSA in the germline V gene. V trimming: 5 bases; J trimming: 4 bases; junction bases outside the gene matches: 11. The CDR3 bases are TGTGCCAGCAGCCCGTCCCACAGGGGGCAAGGCACTGAAGCTTTCTTT. This sequence encodes CASSPSHRGQGTEAFF.